This passage covers 24 T cell receptor beta chains from one sample sequenced in a study of T cells after yellow fever vaccination. TCRdb processed the 5' RACE reads anew with MiXCR; each CDR3 protein has one entry. The table includes roughly 150,000 distinct CDR3 sequences, 5% to 8% detected once. The specimen was CD4+ T cells sorted from PBMCs, collected 10 days after the yellow fever booster vaccination. The receptors derive from a man in his thirties or forties who received the YFV17D yellow fever vaccine.

The sample holds many counts of this clonotype. This sequence joins TRBV18 and TRBJ1-5; no definite D call. CDR3 length: 13 residues. Trimming stripped 4 bases from V and 0 bases from J, with 4 bases between. CDR1 is KGHSH and CDR2 is LQKENI in the germline V gene. The CDR3 DNA is TGTGCCAGCTCACGAAATAGCAATCAGCCCCAGCATTTT. Protein sequence: CASSRNSNQPQHF.

This clonotype was seen ten or more times. The V gene is TRBV20-1, the J gene TRBJ2-3, with D possibly matching TRBD2 (5 bases). In germline, CDR1 is DFQATT, CDR2 SNEGSKA (reference sequence). The CDR3 sequence is 12 residues long. V lost 6 bases and J lost 5, with 12 bases in between. This CDR3 reads CSATTGIDTQYF. CDR3 coding DNA: TGCAGTGCCACTACGGGGATAGATACGCAGTATTTT.

In its sample, this clonotype was seen many times. This chain connects TRBV20-1 to TRBJ2-5, with 11 positions matching TRBD2. The ends lost 3 bases at V and 4 bases at J; junction bases unmatched: 10. This CDR3 region has 16 residues. Germline V CDR1 and CDR2: DFQATT, SNEGSKA (reference sequence). This CDR3 reads CSASVAGGDVRETQYF. CDR3 DNA: TGCAGTGCTAGCGTAGCGGGAGGGGATGTTAGAGAGACCCAGTACTTC.

J is TRBJ2-5 and V is TRBV5-4; D may be TRBD2 (6 bases). Trimming pared 4 bases from V and 2 bases from J, leaving 12 bases between. Germline V CDR1 and CDR2: SGHNT, YYREEE (reference sequence). There are 14 residues in the CDR3. In nucleotides, the CDR3 is TGTGCCAGCAGCAGGACGGGACTTCAAGAGACCCAGTACTTC. This encodes CASSRTGLQETQYF.

The table lists this clonotype with many counts. The chain recombines TRBV27 with TRBJ2-1; the match to TRBD1 covers 7 bases. With V trimmed by 6 bases and J by 9 bases, 8 bases remained unmatched. CDR1 and CDR2 (germline): MNHEY, SMNVEV (reference sequence). The CDR3 has 13 amino acids. CDR3 amino acids: CASSLQGRSEQFF. The CDR3 DNA reads as TGTGCCAGCAGCTTACAGGGGCGGAGTGAGCAGTTCTTC.

This clonotype was seen more than once but under ten times. The chain has TRBV28 and TRBJ2-2; D is tentatively TRBD1 or TRBD2 (5 bases each). The V end lost 7 bases, the J end lost 6 bases, and 15 bases lay between the germline ends. CDR1 is MDHEN and CDR2 is SYDVKM in the germline V gene. CDR3 length: 14 residues. In DNA, the CDR3 is TGTGCCAGCACCATCGGGACGGCCCCCGGGGAGCTGTTTTTT. This translates into CASTIGTAPGELFF.

In its sample, this clonotype was seen many times. The chain uses TRBV20-1 and TRBJ1-1; D might be TRBD1 (5 bases). Germline CDR1 reads DFQATT; CDR2 reads SNEGSKA (reference sequence). V lost 3 bases and J lost 3, with 14 bases in between. The CDR3 is 14 residues long. Here the CDR3 reads CSASVTGPHTEAFF. In DNA, the CDR3 is TGCAGTGCTAGCGTAACAGGCCCTCACACTGAAGCTTTCTTT.

This clonotype was seen ten or more times. This rearrangement joins TRBV3-1 to TRBJ2-4; D uncertain. The CDR3 contains 17 residues. V lost 1 base, J lost 0 bases, and 13 bases lay in between. CDR1 and CDR2 from the germline V gene are LGHDT and YNNKEL (reference sequence). In nucleotides, the CDR3 is TGTGCCAGCAGCCAAGGAAGGGAACCTCTAGCCAAAAACATTCAGTACTTC. Residues: CASSQGREPLAKNIQYF.

This clonotype appeared many times. This chain uses TRBV7-2 with TRBJ1-4; no clear D gene. This CDR3 region has 15 residues. Germline CDR1 SGHTA, CDR2 FQGNSA. V lost 6 bases and J 8 bases, leaving 19 bases between the germline ends. The CDR3 region is CASRSGSIGLEKLFF. CDR3 sequence (DNA): TGTGCCAGCAGATCGGGATCAATAGGGCTGGAAAAACTGTTTTTT.

This clonotype has ten or more counts. This chain joins TRBV19 and TRBJ2-1; D is unresolved. Trimming shortened V by 4 bases and J by 5 bases, and 15 bases separated the two germline ends. CDR1 is LNHDA, CDR2 SQIVND, per germline (reference sequence). CDR3 length equals 15 residues. The CDR3 loop reads CASSTLKAKNNEQFF. Here the CDR3 DNA reads TGTGCCAGTAGTACCCTGAAGGCTAAAAACAATGAGCAGTTCTTC.

This clonotype was detected ten times or more. The chain joins TRBV6-1 to TRBJ2-3; 7 positions match TRBD2. Germline V gene sequence: CDR1 MNHNS, CDR2 SASEGT. The ends lost 7 bases at V and 1 base at J; junction bases unmatched: 5. The CDR3 has 14 residues. The CDR3 spells CASNPSGRTDTQYF. CDR3 coding DNA: TGTGCCAGCAACCCTAGCGGACGCACAGATACGCAGTATTTT.

This clonotype was seen at least ten times. This rearrangement joins TRBV7-8 to TRBJ2-5; D may be TRBD2 (5 bases). Germline-derived CDR1 and CDR2 are SGHVS and FQNEAQ. The CDR3 totals 17 residues. V gave up 7 bases and J gave up 5 bases, with 26 bases separating them. The CDR3 is CASNPTLDSRTRETQYF. CDR3 nucleotide sequence: TGTGCCAGCAATCCAACCCTGGACTCCCGTACTCGGGAGACCCAGTACTTC. Full variable domain (remainder filled in from reference TRBV7-8 and TRBJ2-5): GAGVSQSPRYKVAKRGQDVALRCDPISGHVSLFWYQQALGQGPEFLTYFQNEAQLDKSGLPSDRFFAERPEGSVSTLKIQRTQQEDSAVYLCASNPTLDSRTRETQYFGPGTRLLVL.

The chain has TRBV5-6 and TRBJ2-1, with D perhaps matching TRBD2 (5 bases). The CDR3 consists of 15 residues. Trimming took off 4 bases at V and 5 bases at J, with 16 bases between the two ends. Germline V gene data show CDR1 as SGHDT and CDR2 as YYEEEE. The CDR3 loop reads CASSRRGATHNEQFF. The CDR3, as DNA: TGTGCCAGCAGCCGCCGGGGAGCCACGCACAATGAGCAGTTCTTC.

This clonotype came up a few times. This chain uses TRBV29-1 with TRBJ2-7; D is uncertain. The V gene's germline CDR1 is SQVTM and CDR2 ANQGSEA. The ends were cut back, 7 bases at V and 6 bases at J, with 16 bases in the middle. This CDR3 region has 12 residues. The CDR3 nucleotides read TGCAGCGGGACGAAATTCAACGGCGAGCAGTACTTC. Amino acids: CSGTKFNGEQYF.

This clonotype was found many times. V is TRBV23-1 and J is TRBJ2-1; D not resolved. TRBV23-1 is an open reading frame, and its role is uncertain. V lost 10 bases and J lost 14, with 18 bases in between. The CDR3 length is 11 residues. Here the CDR3 reads CAKTSTLHKFF. CDR3 in DNA: TGCGCCAAGACTTCGACCCTCCATAAGTTCTTC.

A note on this clonotype: Given a much more abundant clone one base away, this may be a read error. The chain uses TRBV28 and TRBJ2-2; D remains ambiguous. This CDR3 comprises 12 residues. Germline loops: CDR1 MDHEN, CDR2 SYDVKM. The CDR3 loop is CAGSLMTGELFF. In DNA form, the CDR3 reads TGTGCCGGCAGTTTAATGACCGGGGAGCTGTTTTTT.

This clonotype occurred many times. V is TRBV24-1 and J is TRBJ2-1; D unresolved. Per the germline V gene, CDR1 is KGHDR and CDR2 is SFDVKD. The CDR3 is 13 residues long. V was pared by 3 bases and J by 12 bases, with 14 bases between. The CDR3 protein is CATSDATFPRQFF. The CDR3 DNA is TGTGCCACCAGTGATGCCACCTTTCCCAGGCAGTTCTTC.

The sample holds many counts of this clonotype. In DNA form, the CDR3 reads TGTGCCAGCAGTTACCTGACTAGCGGGAGGATGAGCACAGATACGCAGTATTTT. This sequence encodes CASSYLTSGRMSTDTQYF. This chain uses TRBV6-5 with TRBJ2-3, with 13 bases fitting TRBD2. Germline CDR1 is MNHEY and CDR2 is SVGAGI. Trimming took 2 bases from V and 0 from J; bases not matched to a gene: 5. There are 18 residues in the CDR3.

A word on this clonotype: This may arise from a read error, as a much more abundant clone is one base away. V and J are TRBV9 and TRBJ2-1; D assignment may be TRBD1 or TRBD2 (5 bases each). The CDR3 consists of 12 residues. Looked up from germline, CDR1 is SGDLS and CDR2 is YYNGEE. CDR3 in DNA: TGTGCCAGCAGCGCCCTGAGGGGTGAGCTGTTCTTC. It specifies CASSALRGELFF.

Many counts were recorded for this clonotype. The J gene is TRBJ2-1, the V gene TRBV12-3 or TRBV12-4, with 15 bases identical to TRBD2. The CDR3 length is 15 residues. With 7 bases clipped from V and 6 bases from J, the junction kept 4 bases outside the gene matches. Here the CDR3 reads CASTLGLAGGNEQFF. CDR3 nucleotides: TGTGCCAGCACCCTGGGACTAGCGGGAGGCAATGAGCAGTTCTTC.

This clonotype was observed many times. J is TRBJ2-1 and V is TRBV20-1; 10 nucleotides align to TRBD2. V lost 2 bases, J lost 6 bases, and 4 bases stayed unmatched. The CDR3 has 14 amino acids. CDR1 DFQATT and CDR2 SNEGSKA come from the germline V gene (reference sequence). CDR3 DNA sequence: TGCAGTGCTAGATCGTCTAGCGGGAGCAATGAGCAGTTCTTC. Translated: CSARSSSGSNEQFF.

The chain links TRBV20-1 to TRBJ2-1, with D maybe TRBD1 (6 bases). Germline CDR1 and CDR2: DFQATT and SNEGSKA (reference sequence). This CDR3 has 12 amino acids. V lost 7 bases to trimming and J lost 7 bases, with 14 bases between them. In nucleotides, the CDR3 is TGCAGTGTCGGCAACAGGGATAATGAGCAGTTCTTC. Its protein product is CSVGNRDNEQFF.

The V and J genes are TRBV10-2 and TRBJ2-7; TRBD1 matches 7 bases. Per germline, CDR1 WSHSY and CDR2 SAAADI. Trimming cost V 11 bases and J 0 bases; bases outside gene matches: 4. This CDR3 spans 12 amino acids. The CDR3 here is CAGGQVSYEQYF. The CDR3 DNA reads as TGCGCCGGCGGACAGGTCTCCTACGAGCAGTACTTC.

This clonotype has ten or more counts. The rearrangement links TRBV5-5 to TRBJ2-1, with 9 bases aligning to TRBD2. The germline gives CDR1 SGHKS, CDR2 YYEKEE (reference sequence). J gave up 5 bases and V 2 bases, and 5 bases lay outside the gene matches. The CDR3 totals 15 residues. DNA for the CDR3: TGTGCCAGCAGCTTCAGCCTAGCGGGGAACAATGAGCAGTTCTTC. This sequence encodes CASSFSLAGNNEQFF.